Shown below are 10 T cell receptor beta chains from a single sample sequenced in a study of early T cells in non-severe SARS-CoV-2 infection. TCRdb independently ran MiXCR on the 5' RACE reads; one entry per CDR3 protein. In the table there are about 120,000 distinct CDR3 sequences, 10% to 15% of which are singletons. The sample in question was whole blood, obtained at baseline. The receptors were sampled from an adult who was a healthcare worker with PCR-confirmed SARS-CoV-2 infection or an uninfected control (not recorded which).

This clonotype was detected a few times. The V call is TRBV12-3 or TRBV12-4, the J call TRBJ1-1; D perhaps matches TRBD1 (6 bases). Between the trimmed V and J ends, which lost 5 bases and 0 bases, there was a span of 13 bases. There are 15 residues in the CDR3. CDR3: CASSHTGQMNTEAFF. Here the CDR3 DNA reads TGTGCCAGCAGTCACACCGGACAGATGAACACTGAAGCTTTCTTT.

In this sample, this clonotype turned up a few times. V gene TRBV18 combines with J gene TRBJ1-2, with 7 bases matching TRBD1. Germline assignment: CDR1 KGHSH and CDR2 LQKENI. The CDR3 has 13 residues. After removal of 6 bases from V and 6 bases from J, the junction contained 7 bases not matched to a gene. CDR3 sequence: CASSPTGLDGYTF. The CDR3 DNA follows: TGTGCCAGCTCTCCGACAGGGCTTGATGGCTACACCTTC.

This clonotype was counted only a few times. The chain is built from TRBV11-2 and TRBJ2-2, with 9 bases aligning to TRBD1. This CDR3 has 15 amino acids. The V gene's germline CDR1 is SGHAT and CDR2 FQNNGV. The V and J ends lost 7 bases and 1 base, in that order; junction bases with no gene match: 4. DNA for the CDR3: TGTGCCAGCACACCGGGACAGGGGAACACCGGGGAGCTGTTTTTT. This gives the protein CASTPGQGNTGELFF.

This clonotype was seen only a few times. The rearrangement uses TRBV5-1 and TRBJ1-2; 10 bases fit TRBD1. J was trimmed by 10 bases and V by 2 bases; bases with no gene match: 17. CDR3 size: 17 residues. Per germline, CDR1 SGHRS and CDR2 YFSETQ. The CDR3, as DNA: TGCGCCAGCAGCTTCTCAAGCTTAACATCGGGACAGGGGTACTACACCTTC. Translated, it gives CASSFSSLTSGQGYYTF.

This clonotype showed up just once. The chain recombines TRBV6-5 with TRBJ2-3; unclear D gene. V dropped 7 bases and J dropped 2 bases, with 13 bases sitting between them. The CDR3 spans 14 residues. The germline gives CDR1 MNHEY, CDR2 SVGAGI. The chain's CDR3 is CASMVDLATDTQYF. The DNA for the CDR3 is TGTGCCAGCATGGTTGACCTGGCCACAGATACGCAGTATTTT.

This clonotype was seen a handful of times. The chain joins TRBV18 to TRBJ2-7; TRBD1 agrees at 9 bases. The germline gives CDR1 KGHSH, CDR2 LQKENI. With 1 base clipped from V and 0 bases from J, the junction kept 7 bases outside the gene matches. This CDR3 comprises 17 residues. CDR3 amino acids: CASSPLGTGTSSYEQYF. In nucleotides, the CDR3 is TGTGCCAGCTCACCACTAGGGACAGGGACCAGCTCCTACGAGCAGTACTTC.

In its sample, this clonotype was seen many times. V gene TRBV24-1 combines with J gene TRBJ2-2; 9 bases are a match to TRBD2. The CDR3 length is 16 residues. The germline gives CDR1 KGHDR, CDR2 SFDVKD. V lost 6 bases to trimming and J lost 1 base; unmatched junction nucleotides: 5. DNA of the CDR3: TGTGCCACCAGTTCGAGACTAGCGGTGAACACCGGGGAGCTGTTTTTT. Translated: CATSSRLAVNTGELFF.

At least ten counts were recorded for this clonotype. The CDR3 nucleotides read TGTGCCAGCAGCGCCGTTGTGGGGGACAGGGATGAGCAGTACTTC. Translated, it gives CASSAVVGDRDEQYF. The chain couples TRBV9 to TRBJ2-7; TRBD1 aligns across 9 bases. The CDR3 extends over 15 amino acids. V dropped 3 bases and J dropped 7; count of bases not matched to a gene: 11. In germline, CDR1 is SGDLS, CDR2 YYNGEE.

The chain uses TRBV11-2 and TRBJ2-3, with 12 bases matching TRBD2. Germline loops: CDR1 SGHAT, CDR2 FQNNGV. The J segment lost 8 bases and the V segment lost 4 bases, leaving 7 bases of the junction unmatched. This CDR3 contains 15 residues. The DNA for the CDR3 is TGTGCCAGCAGCTCGGGACTAGCGGGCTCCAGTACGCAGTATTTT. Translated: CASSSGLAGSSTQYF.

This clonotype was detected ten times or more. The CDR3 here is CASSRRQGNNSPLHF. DNA of the CDR3: TGTGCCAGCAGCCGACGACAGGGGAATAATTCACCCCTCCACTTT. The chain has TRBV3-1 and TRBJ1-6, with 8 positions matching TRBD1. The CDR3 runs to 15 residues. V was pared by 4 bases and J by 5 bases, with 4 bases of the junction left unmatched. From germline, CDR1 is LGHDT and CDR2 YNNKEL (reference sequence). Full variable domain (remainder filled in from reference TRBV3-1 and TRBJ1-6): DTAVSQTPKYLVTQMGNDKSIKCEQNLGHDTMYWYKQDSKKFLKIMFSYNNKELIINETVPNRFSPKSPDKAHLNLHINSLELGDSAVYFCASSRRQGNNSPLHFGNGTRLTVT.